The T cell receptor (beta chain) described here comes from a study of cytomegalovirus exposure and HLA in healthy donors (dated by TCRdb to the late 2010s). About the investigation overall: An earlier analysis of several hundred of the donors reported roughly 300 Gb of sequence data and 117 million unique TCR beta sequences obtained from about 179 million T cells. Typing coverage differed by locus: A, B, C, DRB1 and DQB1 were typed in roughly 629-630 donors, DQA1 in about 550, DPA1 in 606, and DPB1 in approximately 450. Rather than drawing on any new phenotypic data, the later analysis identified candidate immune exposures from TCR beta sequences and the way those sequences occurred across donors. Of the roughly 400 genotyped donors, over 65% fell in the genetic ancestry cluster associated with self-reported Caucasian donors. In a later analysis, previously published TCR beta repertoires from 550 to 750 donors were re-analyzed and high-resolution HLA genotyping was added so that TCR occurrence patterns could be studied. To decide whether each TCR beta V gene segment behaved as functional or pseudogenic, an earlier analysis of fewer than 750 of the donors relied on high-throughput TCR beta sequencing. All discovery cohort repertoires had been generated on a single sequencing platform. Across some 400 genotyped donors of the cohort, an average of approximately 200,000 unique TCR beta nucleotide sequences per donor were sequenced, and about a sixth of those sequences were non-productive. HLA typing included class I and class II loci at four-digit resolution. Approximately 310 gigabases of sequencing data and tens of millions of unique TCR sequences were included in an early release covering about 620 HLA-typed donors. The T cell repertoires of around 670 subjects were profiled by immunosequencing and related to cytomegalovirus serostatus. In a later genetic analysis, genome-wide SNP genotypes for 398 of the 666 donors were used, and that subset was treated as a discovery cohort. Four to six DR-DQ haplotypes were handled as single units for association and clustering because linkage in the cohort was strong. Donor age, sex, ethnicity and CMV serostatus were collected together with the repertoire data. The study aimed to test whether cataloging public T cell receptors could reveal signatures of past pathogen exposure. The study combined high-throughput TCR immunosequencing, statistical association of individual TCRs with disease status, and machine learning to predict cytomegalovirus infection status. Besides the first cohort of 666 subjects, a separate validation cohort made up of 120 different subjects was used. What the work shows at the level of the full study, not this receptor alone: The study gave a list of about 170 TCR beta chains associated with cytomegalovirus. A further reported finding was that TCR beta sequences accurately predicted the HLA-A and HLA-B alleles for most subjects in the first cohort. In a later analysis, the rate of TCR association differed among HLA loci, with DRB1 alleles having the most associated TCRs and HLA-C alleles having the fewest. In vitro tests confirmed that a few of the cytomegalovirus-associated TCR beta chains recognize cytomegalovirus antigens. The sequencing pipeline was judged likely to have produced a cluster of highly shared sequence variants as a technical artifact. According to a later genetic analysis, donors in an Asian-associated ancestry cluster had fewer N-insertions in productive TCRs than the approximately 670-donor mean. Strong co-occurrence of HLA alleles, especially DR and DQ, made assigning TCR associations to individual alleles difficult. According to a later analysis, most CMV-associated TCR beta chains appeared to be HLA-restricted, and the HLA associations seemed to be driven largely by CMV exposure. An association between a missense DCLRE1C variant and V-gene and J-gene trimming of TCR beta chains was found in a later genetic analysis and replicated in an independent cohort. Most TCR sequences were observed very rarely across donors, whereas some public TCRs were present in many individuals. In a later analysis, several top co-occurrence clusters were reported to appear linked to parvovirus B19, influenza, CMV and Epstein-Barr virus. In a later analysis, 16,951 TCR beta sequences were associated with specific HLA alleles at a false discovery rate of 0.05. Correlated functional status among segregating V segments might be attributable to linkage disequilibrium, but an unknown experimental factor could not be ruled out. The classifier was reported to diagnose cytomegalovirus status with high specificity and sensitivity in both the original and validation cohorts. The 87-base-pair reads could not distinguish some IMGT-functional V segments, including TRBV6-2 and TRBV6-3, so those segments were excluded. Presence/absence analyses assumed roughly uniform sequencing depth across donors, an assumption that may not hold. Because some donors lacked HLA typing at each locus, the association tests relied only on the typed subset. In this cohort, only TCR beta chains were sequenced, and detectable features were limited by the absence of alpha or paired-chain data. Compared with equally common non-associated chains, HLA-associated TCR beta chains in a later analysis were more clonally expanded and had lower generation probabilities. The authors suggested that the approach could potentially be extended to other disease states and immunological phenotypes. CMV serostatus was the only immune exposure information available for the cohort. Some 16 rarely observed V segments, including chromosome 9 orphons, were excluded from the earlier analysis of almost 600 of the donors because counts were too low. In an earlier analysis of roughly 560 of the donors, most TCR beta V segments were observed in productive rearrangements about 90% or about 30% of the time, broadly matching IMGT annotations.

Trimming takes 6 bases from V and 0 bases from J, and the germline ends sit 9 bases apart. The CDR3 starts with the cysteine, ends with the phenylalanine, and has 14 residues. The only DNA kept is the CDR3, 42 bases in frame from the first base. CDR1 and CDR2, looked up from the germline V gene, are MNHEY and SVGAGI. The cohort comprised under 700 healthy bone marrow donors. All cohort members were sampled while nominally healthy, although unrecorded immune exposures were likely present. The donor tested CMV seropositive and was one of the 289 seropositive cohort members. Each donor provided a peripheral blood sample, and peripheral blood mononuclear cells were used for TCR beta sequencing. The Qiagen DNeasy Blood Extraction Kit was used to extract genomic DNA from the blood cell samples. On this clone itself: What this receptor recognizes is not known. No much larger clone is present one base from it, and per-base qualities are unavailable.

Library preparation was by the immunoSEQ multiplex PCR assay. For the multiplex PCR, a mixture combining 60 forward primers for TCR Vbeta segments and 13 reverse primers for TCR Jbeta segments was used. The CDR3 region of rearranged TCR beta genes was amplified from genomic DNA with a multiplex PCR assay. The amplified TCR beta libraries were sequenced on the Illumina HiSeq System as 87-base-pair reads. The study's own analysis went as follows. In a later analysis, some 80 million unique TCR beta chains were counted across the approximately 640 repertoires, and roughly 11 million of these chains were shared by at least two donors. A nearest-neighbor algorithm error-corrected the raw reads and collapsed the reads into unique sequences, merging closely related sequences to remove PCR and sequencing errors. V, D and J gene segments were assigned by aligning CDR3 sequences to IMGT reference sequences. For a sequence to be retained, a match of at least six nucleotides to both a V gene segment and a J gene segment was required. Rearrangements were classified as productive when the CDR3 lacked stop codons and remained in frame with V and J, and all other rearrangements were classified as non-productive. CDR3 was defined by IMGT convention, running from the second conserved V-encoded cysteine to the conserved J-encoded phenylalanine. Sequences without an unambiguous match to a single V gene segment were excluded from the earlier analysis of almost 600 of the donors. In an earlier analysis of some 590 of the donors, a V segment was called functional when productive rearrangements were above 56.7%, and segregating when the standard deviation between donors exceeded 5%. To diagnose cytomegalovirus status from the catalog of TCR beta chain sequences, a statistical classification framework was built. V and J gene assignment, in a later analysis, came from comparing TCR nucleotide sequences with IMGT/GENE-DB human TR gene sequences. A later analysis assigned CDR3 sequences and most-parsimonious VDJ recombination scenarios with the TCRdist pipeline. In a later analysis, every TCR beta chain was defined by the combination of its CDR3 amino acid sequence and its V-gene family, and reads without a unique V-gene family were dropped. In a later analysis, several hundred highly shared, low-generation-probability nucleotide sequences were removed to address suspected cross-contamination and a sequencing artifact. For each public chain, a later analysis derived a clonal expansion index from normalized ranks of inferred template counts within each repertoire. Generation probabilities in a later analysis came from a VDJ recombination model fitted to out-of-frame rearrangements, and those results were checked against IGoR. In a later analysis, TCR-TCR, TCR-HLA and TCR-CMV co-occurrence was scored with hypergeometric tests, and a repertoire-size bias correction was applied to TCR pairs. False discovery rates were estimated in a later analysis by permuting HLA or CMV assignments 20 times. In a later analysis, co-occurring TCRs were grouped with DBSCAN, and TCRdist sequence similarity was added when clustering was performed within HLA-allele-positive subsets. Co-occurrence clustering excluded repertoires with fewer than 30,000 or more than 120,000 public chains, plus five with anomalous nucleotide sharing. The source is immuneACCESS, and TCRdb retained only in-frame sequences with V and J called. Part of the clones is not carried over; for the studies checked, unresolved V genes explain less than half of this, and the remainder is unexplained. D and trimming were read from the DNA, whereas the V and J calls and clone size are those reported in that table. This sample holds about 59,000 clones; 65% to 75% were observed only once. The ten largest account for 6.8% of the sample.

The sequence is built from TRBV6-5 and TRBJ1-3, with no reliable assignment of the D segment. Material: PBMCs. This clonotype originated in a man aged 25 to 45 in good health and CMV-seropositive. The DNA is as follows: TGTGCCAGCAGGACTCCGAGCTCTGGAAACACCATATATTTT. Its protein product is CASRTPSSGNTIYF.